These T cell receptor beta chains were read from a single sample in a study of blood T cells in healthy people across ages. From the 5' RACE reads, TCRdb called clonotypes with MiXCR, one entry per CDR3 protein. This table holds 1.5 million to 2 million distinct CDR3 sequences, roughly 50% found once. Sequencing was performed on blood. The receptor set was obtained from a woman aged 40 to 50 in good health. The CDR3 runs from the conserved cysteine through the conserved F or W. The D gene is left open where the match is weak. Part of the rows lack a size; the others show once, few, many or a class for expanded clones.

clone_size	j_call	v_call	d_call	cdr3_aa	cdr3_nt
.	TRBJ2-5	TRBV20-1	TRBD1	CSARSPDRGPKAQYF	TGCAGTGCTAGATCCCCAGACAGGGGGCCAAAGGCCCAGTACTTC
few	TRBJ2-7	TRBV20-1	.	CSARQTGVSEQYF	TGCAGTGCTAGACAAACAGGTGTCAGCGAGCAGTACTTC
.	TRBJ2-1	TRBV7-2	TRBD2	CASSLAGSGGGNEQFF	TGTGCCAGCAGCTTAGCTGGTAGCGGGGGGGGCAATGAGCAGTTCTTC
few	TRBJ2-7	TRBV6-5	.	CASAISPPYEQYF	TGTGCCAGCGCCATCAGCCCCCCCTACGAGCAGTACTTC
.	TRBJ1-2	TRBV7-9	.	CASSLDPAPDGYTF	TGTGCCAGCAGCTTAGACCCAGCCCCAGATGGCTACACCTTC
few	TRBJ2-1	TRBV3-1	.	CASSQEEARSHEQFF	TGTGCCAGCAGCCAAGAGGAGGCCCGGAGCCATGAGCAGTTCTTC
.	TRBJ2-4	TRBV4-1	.	CASSQSGPLLSKNIQYF	TGCGCCAGCAGCCAATCGGGACCCCTATTATCCAAAAACATTCAGTACTTC
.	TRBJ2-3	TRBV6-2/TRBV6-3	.	CASSYSEGRDTQYF	TGTGCCAGCAGTTACTCGGAGGGGAGAGATACGCAGTATTTT
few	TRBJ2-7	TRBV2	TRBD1	CASSAGQGEVEQYF	TGTGCCAGCAGTGCGGGACAGGGGGAGGTTGAGCAGTACTTC
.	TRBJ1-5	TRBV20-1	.	CSANDRLANQPQHF	TGCAGTGCTAATGACCGTCTCGCCAATCAGCCCCAGCATTTT
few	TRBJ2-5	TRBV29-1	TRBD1	CSVARDSTQETQYF	TGCAGCGTGGCTCGGGACAGCACCCAAGAGACCCAGTACTTC
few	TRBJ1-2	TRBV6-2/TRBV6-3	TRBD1	CASRSGGESYGYTF	TGTGCCAGCAGGTCAGGGGGCGAGAGCTATGGCTACACCTTC
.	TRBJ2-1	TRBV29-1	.	CSVLGSGESSYNEQFF	TGCAGCGTCCTCGGGAGCGGTGAAAGCTCCTACAATGAGCAGTTCTTC
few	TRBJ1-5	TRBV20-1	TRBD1	CSASGTGVQPQHF	TGCAGTGCCTCTGGGACAGGGGTTCAGCCCCAGCATTTT
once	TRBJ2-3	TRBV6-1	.	CASPGLGDTQYF	TGTGCCTCACCCGGTTTAGGAGATACGCAGTATTTT
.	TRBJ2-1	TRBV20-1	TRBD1	CSARRGFETQFF	TGCAGTGCTCGCAGGGGGTTCGAGACCCAGTTCTTC
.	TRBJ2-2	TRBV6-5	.	CASRFLQGGTGELFF	TGTGCCAGCAGGTTTCTTCAGGGGGGCACCGGGGAGCTGTTTTTT